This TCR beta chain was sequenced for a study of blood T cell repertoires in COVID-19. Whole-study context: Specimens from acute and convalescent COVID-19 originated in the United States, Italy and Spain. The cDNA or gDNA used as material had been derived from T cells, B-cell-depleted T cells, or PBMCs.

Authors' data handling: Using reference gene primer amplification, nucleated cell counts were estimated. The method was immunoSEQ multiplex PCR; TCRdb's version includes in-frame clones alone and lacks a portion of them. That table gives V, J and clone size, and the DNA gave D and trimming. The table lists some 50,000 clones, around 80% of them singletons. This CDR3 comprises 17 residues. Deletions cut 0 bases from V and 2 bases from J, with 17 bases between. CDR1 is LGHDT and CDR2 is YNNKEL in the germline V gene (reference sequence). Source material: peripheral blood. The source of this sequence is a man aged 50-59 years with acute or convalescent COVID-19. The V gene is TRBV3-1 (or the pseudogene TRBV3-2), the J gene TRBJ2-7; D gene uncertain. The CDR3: CASSQDLFPPAPYEQYF. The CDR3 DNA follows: TGTGCCAGCAGCCAAGATCTATTCCCCCCCGCACCCTACGAGCAGTACTTC.